What follows are 20 T cell receptor beta chains derived from one specimen sequenced in a study of vaccination and CD4 T cells after COVID-19 (dated by TCRdb to between 2022 and 2023). The library was prepared using PCR. Sequenced on an Illumina iSeq 100. TCR sequencing of DNA from cultured CD4+ T cells used the Oncomine TCR Beta short-read assay at the Johns Hopkins FTIC core. In TCRdb, the public reads were trimmed at Q25 with fastp and aligned with MiXCR, with productive beta chains retained. Rows matching on CDR3 protein sequence are summarized as one entry with the most common DNA and genes. The sample table shows approximately 15,000 distinct CDR3 sequences, and more than 65% are seen once. Of the sample, around a sixth is held by the ten largest clones. No antigen has been identified for these receptors. Explained via the paper, the treatment or condition label denotes: approximately nine-day PBMC culture with coronavirus spike peptide pools or control peptides (ViraFEST assay).

What was sequenced was CD4+ T cells from blood, cultured in vitro. These receptors were obtained from a human donor who had recovered from COVID-19.

V is TRBV28 and J is TRBJ1-2; D might be TRBD1 (5 bases). Germline loops: CDR1 MDHEN, CDR2 SYDVKM. V was trimmed by 6 bases and J by 0 bases, leaving 17 bases between them. The CDR3 covers 16 residues. The CDR3 reads CASSHGGNAANYGYTF. CDR3 DNA: TGTGCCAGCAGCCATGGGGGGAATGCGGCTAACTATGGCTACACCTTC.

The chain employs TRBV11-3 and TRBJ1-3; D remains ambiguous. This CDR3 has 16 residues. The germline gives CDR1 SGHNT, CDR2 YENEEA. Trimming left V 3 bases short and J 2 bases short, with 14 bases between. The chain's CDR3 is CASSFGVAQTGNTIYF. CDR3 bases: TGTGCCAGCAGCTTTGGTGTGGCACAAACTGGAAACACCATATATTTT.

The V gene is TRBV2, the J gene TRBJ1-2; no clear D gene. The V gene's germline CDR1 is SNHLY and CDR2 FYNNEI. V lost 7 bases and J lost 2, with 11 bases in between. There are 13 residues in the CDR3. CDR3 sequence: CASTVGPNYGYTF. CDR3 nucleotides: TGTGCCAGCACGGTTGGACCGAACTATGGCTACACCTTC.

This clonotype was seen a handful of times. This chain uses TRBV7-2 with TRBJ1-5, with D maybe TRBD1 (6 bases). Germline V gene sequence: CDR1 SGHTA, CDR2 FQGNSA. The CDR3 is 15 amino acids. Trimming removed 4 bases from V and 4 bases from J, with 14 bases in between. CDR3 protein: CASSSRQDLNQPQHF. CDR3 coding DNA: TGTGCCAGCAGCTCCCGACAGGACTTAAATCAGCCCCAGCATTTT. Full variable domain (missing parts from reference TRBV7-2 and TRBJ1-5): GAGVSQSPSNKVTEKGKDVELRCDPISGHTALYWYRQSLGQGLEFLIYFQGNSAPDKSGLPSDRFSAERTGGSVSTLTIQRTQQEDSAVYLCASSSRQDLNQPQHFGDGTRLSIL.

This CDR3 is CASSSHGTSGYEQYF. CDR3 DNA: TGTGCCAGCAGCAGCCACGGGACTAGCGGCTACGAGCAGTACTTC. The genes are TRBV11-2 and TRBJ2-7; 11 bases map to TRBD2. CDR3 size: 15 residues. After removal of 5 bases from V and 3 bases from J, the junction contained 6 bases not matched to a gene. Germline loops: CDR1 SGHAT, CDR2 FQNNGV.

This sequence joins TRBV20-1 and TRBJ2-1, with 11 bases lining up with TRBD2. CDR1 is DFQATT and CDR2 is SNEGSKA in the germline V gene (reference sequence). With 0 bases clipped from V and 0 bases from J, the junction kept 10 bases outside the gene matches. The CDR3 contains 19 residues. CDR3 in amino acids: CSARDRTSGSSSSYNEQFF. In nucleotides, the CDR3 is TGCAGTGCTAGAGATCGAACTAGCGGGAGCTCCAGCTCCTACAATGAGCAGTTCTTC.

Here the CDR3 reads CASSPRVGWTEAFF. CDR3 bases: TGTGCCAGCAGCCCTAGAGTTGGGTGGACTGAAGCTTTCTTT. V is TRBV5-4 and J is TRBJ1-1; D uncertain. Germline V lookup: CDR1 SGHNT, CDR2 YYREEE (reference sequence). Trimming took off 4 bases at V and 5 bases at J, with 15 bases between the two ends. The CDR3 consists of 14 residues.

The chain is built from TRBV5-4 and TRBJ2-7; TRBD1 matches at 8 bases. The CDR3 consists of 13 residues. V was clipped by 5 bases and J by 6 bases; unmatched bases: 7. Germline V CDR1 and CDR2: SGHNT, YYREEE (reference sequence). CDR3 residues: CASSPDRASEQYF. For the CDR3, the DNA is TGTGCCAGCAGTCCGGACAGGGCATCCGAGCAGTACTTC.

This clonotype has only a few counts. The chain has TRBV7-2 and TRBJ2-5, with D tentatively TRBD1 (5 bases). CDR3 length: 16 residues. Germline loops: CDR1 SGHTA, CDR2 FQGNSA. V shed 5 bases and J shed 11 bases, with 27 bases lying between them. This chain's CDR3 is CASSRFATTGGATQYF. The CDR3 region has the DNA TGTGCCAGCAGCCGATTCGCCACTACGGGTGGGGCGACTCAGTACTTC.

The chain employs TRBV20-1 and TRBJ2-1; the D gene is possibly TRBD2 (5 bases). This CDR3 spans 17 amino acids. V was shortened by 0 bases and J by 6 bases, with 21 bases between the two germline ends. Germline loops: CDR1 DFQATT, CDR2 SNEGSKA (reference sequence). CDR3: CSARELPSGESLNEQFF. The CDR3 bases are TGCAGTGCTAGAGAGCTCCCCTCTGGGGAGTCTCTCAATGAGCAGTTCTTC.

The CDR3 sequence is CASSQGGGLPVGEQYF. DNA for the CDR3: TGCGCCAGCAGCCAAGGGGGGGGATTACCCGTGGGCGAGCAGTACTTC. The V gene is TRBV4-3, the J gene TRBJ2-7; 7 bases match TRBD2. This CDR3 spans 16 amino acids. V lost 1 base to trimming and J lost 6 bases; unmatched junction nucleotides: 12. The V gene's germline CDR1 is LGHNA and CDR2 YSLEER.

The chain is built from TRBV20-1 and TRBJ2-2, with D unclear. Germline loops: CDR1 DFQATT, CDR2 SNEGSKA (reference sequence). Trimming shortened V by 6 bases and J by 1 base, and 15 bases separated the two germline ends. This CDR3 has 15 amino acids. DNA of the CDR3: TGCAGTGCCGAAGCCCAGGCTAAGAACACCGGGGAGCTGTTTTTT. Translated: CSAEAQAKNTGELFF.

The rearrangement uses TRBV7-2 and TRBJ2-7; the match to TRBD1 covers 10 bases. The CDR3 spans 14 residues. Germline V gene data show CDR1 as SGHTA and CDR2 as FQGNSA. V shed 2 bases and J 5 bases; nucleotides not matched to a gene: 3. CDR3 DNA sequence: TGTGCCAGCAGCTTACGGACAGGGGGGAACGAGCAGTACTTC. Translating gives CASSLRTGGNEQYF.

The rearrangement uses TRBV10-3 and TRBJ2-5; D gene unclear. The CDR3 consists of 11 residues. The germline CDR1 and CDR2 sequences are ENHRY and SYGVKD. V dropped 1 base and J dropped 5 bases, with 2 bases sitting between them. CDR3 bases: TGTGCCATCAGTGAGTTCGAGACCCAGTACTTC. Translation gives CAISEFETQYF.

The chain is built from TRBV28 and TRBJ1-5; TRBD1 matches at 7 bases. The germline gives CDR1 MDHEN, CDR2 SYDVKM. V lost 6 bases and J lost 3; bases outside the gene matches: 8. The CDR3 is 15 residues long. The CDR3 sequence is CASRTPGQINQPQHF. The CDR3, as DNA: TGTGCCAGCAGGACCCCGGGACAGATCAATCAGCCCCAGCATTTT.

This chain uses TRBV15 with TRBJ2-3; 14 positions match TRBD2. CDR1 is LNHNV, CDR2 YYDKDF, per germline (reference sequence). Losses at the gene ends were 0 bases for V and 6 bases for J; bases not matched to a gene: 8. CDR3 length: 18 residues. The CDR3 DNA reads as TGTGCCACCAGCAGAGATAGCCGACTAGCGGGAGGGCTTGATACGCAGTATTTT. Residues: CATSRDSRLAGGLDTQYF.

This chain joins TRBV14 and TRBJ2-7; 7 bases align to TRBD1. In germline, CDR1 is SGHDN, CDR2 FVKESK. The CDR3 runs 15 residues. The V gene end was trimmed by 4 bases and the J gene end by 1 base; junction bases not matched to a gene: 7. The CDR3 region is CASSPWGQRSYEQYF. CDR3 coding DNA: TGTGCCAGCAGCCCGTGGGGACAGCGGTCCTACGAGCAGTACTTC.

The V and J genes are TRBV7-2 and TRBJ2-1, with 9 positions matching TRBD2. Germline CDR1 reads SGHTA; CDR2 reads FQGNSA. With V trimmed by 5 bases and J by 9 bases, 11 bases remained unmatched. The CDR3 is 15 residues long. CDR3 protein: CASSRGVAGAGEQFF. CDR3 sequence (DNA): TGTGCCAGCAGCCGTGGAGTAGCGGGAGCTGGTGAGCAGTTCTTC.

The V call is TRBV20-1, the J call TRBJ1-1; D may be TRBD1 (5 bases). V was cut by 1 base and J by 1 base, with 16 bases left in between. The CDR3 totals 16 residues. Germline values: CDR1 DFQATT, CDR2 SNEGSKA (reference sequence). The DNA for the CDR3 is TGCAGTGCTAGAGGGGGCGGAAAAATTGCGAACACTGAAGCTTTCTTT. Amino acids: CSARGGGKIANTEAFF.

The V gene is TRBV7-9, the J gene TRBJ2-7; possibly TRBD1 for D (6 bases). Trimming removed 1 base at V and 3 bases at J, with 16 bases between. CDR3 length: 16 residues. Germline CDR1 reads SEHNR; CDR2 reads FQNEAQ (reference sequence). CDR3 sequence: CASSLGTRGGFYEQYF. CDR3 DNA: TGTGCCAGCAGCTTAGGCACCAGGGGCGGATTCTACGAGCAGTACTTC.